This TCR beta chain stems from a study of T-cell reconstitution after alpha-beta-depleted transplantation in children. Study-level findings and limits: Recipient T cells and thymic progenitors that survived gave rise to the high TCRbeta diversity observed at day 60 in some patients. At one year after transplant, newly produced T cells mostly accounted for T-cell counts and diversity. Approximately two months post-transplant, alpha-beta T cells reportedly originated from several hundred expanded graft clones.

Unique molecular identifiers featured in how the TCRbeta library was prepared. TCRdb re-analysed the PCR reads in MiXCR, keeping a single row per CDR3 protein. The table lists around 580,000 distinct CDR3 sequences, 23% of them singletons. The CDR3 is made up of 13 amino acids. The V and J ends lost 5 bases and 8 bases respectively, with 13 bases between them. Germline CDR1 is MNHEY and CDR2 is SVGAGI. This clonotype was recorded many times. Its antigen is unidentified. The sequenced sample was PBMCs, mostly from graft donor cells, obtained 360 days after TCRalphabeta/CD19-depleted stem cell transplant. The chain employs TRBV6-5 and TRBJ2-1, with a weak D call TRBD1 (6 bases). This sequence was found in a boy younger than two who had a stem cell transplant for acute myeloid leukemia, so the T cells may come from the graft donor. The CDR3 coding sequence is TGTGCCAGCAGTCCGTCACAGGGCTATGAGCAGTTCTTC. Residues: CASSPSQGYEQFF.